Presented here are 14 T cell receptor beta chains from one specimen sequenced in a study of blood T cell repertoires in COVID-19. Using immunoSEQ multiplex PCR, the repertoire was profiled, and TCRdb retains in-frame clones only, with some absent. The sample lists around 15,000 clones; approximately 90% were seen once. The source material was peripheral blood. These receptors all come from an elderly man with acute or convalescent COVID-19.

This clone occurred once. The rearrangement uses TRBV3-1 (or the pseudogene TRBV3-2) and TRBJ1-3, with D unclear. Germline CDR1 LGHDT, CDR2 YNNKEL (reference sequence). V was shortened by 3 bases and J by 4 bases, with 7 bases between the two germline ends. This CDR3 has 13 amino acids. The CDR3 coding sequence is TGTGCCAGCAGCCAGGGCTCCGGAAACACCATATATTTT. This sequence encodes CASSQGSGNTIYF.

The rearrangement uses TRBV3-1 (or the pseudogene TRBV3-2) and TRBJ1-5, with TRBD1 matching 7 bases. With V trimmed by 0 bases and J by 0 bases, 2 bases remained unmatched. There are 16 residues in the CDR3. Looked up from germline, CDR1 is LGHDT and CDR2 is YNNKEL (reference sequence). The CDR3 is CASSQEGTDSNQPQHF. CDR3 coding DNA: TGTGCCAGCAGCCAAGAAGGGACAGATAGCAATCAGCCCCAGCATTTT.

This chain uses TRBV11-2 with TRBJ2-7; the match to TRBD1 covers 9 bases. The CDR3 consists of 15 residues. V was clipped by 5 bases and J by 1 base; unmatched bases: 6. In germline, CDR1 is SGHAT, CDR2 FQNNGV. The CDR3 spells CASSPDRGGSYEQYF. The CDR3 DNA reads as TGTGCCAGCAGCCCAGACAGGGGGGGGTCCTACGAGCAGTACTTC.

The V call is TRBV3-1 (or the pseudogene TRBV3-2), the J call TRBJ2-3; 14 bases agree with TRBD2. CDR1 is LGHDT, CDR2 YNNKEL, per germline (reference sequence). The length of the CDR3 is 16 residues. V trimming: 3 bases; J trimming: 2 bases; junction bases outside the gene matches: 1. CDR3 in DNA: TGTGCCAGCAGCCAGACTAGCGGGGGGGCCACAGATACGCAGTATTTT. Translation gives CASSQTSGGATDTQYF.

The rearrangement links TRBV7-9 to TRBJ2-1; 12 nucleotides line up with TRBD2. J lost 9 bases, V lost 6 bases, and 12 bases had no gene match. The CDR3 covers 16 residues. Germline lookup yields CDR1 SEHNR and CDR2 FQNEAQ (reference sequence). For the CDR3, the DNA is TGTGCCAGCAGTCCTAGCGGGAGGGCCGTAAAGGGTGAGCAGTTCTTC. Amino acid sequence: CASSPSGRAVKGEQFF.

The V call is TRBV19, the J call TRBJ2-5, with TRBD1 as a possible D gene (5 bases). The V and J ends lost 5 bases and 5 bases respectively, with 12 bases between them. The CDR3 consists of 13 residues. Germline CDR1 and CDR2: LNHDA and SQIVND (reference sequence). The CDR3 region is CASSWGTGETQYF. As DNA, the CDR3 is TGTGCCAGTAGTTGGGGCACTGGGGAGACCCAGTACTTC.

The DNA for the CDR3 is TGTGCCAGTGGACAGGTCAATAGCAATCAGCCCCAGCATTTT. Protein sequence: CASGQVNSNQPQHF. V is TRBV19 and J is TRBJ1-5; 7 bases line up with TRBD1. The J segment lost 0 bases and the V segment lost 8 bases, leaving 4 bases of the junction unmatched. This CDR3 is built from 14 residues. The germline gives CDR1 LNHDA, CDR2 SQIVND (reference sequence). Drawing the rest from reference TRBV19 and TRBJ1-5, the complete variable domain is DGGITQSPKYLFRKEGQNVTLSCEQNLNHDAMYWYRQDPGQGLRLIYYSQIVNDFQKGDIAEGYSVSREKKESFPLTVTSAQKNPTAFYLCASGQVNSNQPQHFGDGTRLSIL.

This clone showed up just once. The CDR3 nucleotides are TGTGCCACCAGTGTGGCAGGTAATAGCAATCAGCCCCAGCATTTT. It codes for CATSVAGNSNQPQHF. The rearrangement joins TRBV24-1 to TRBJ1-5; D not certain. The germline V and J ends were trimmed by 5 bases and 0 bases, with 10 bases remaining between them. The CDR3 spans 15 residues. Germline loops: CDR1 KGHDR, CDR2 SFDVKD.

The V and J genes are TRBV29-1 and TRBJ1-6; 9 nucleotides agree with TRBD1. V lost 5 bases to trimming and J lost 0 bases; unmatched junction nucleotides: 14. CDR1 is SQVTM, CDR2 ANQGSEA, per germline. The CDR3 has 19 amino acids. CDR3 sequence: CSVKSWTGVIVSYNSPLHF. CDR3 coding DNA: TGCAGCGTTAAATCATGGACAGGGGTCATTGTCTCCTATAATTCACCCCTCCACTTT.

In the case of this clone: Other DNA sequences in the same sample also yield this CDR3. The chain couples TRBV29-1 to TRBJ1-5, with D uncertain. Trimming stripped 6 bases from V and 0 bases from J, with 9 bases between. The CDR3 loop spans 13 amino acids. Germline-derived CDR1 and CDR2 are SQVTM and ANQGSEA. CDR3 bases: TGCAGCGTCGGGGAAAATAGCAATCAGCCCCAGCATTTT. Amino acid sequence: CSVGENSNQPQHF.

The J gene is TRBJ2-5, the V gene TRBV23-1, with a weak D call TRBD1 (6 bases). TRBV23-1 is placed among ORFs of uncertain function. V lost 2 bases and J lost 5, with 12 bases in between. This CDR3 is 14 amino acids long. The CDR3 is CASSQRGLKETQYF. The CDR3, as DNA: TGCGCCAGCAGTCAAAGGGGGTTAAAGGAGACCCAGTACTTC.

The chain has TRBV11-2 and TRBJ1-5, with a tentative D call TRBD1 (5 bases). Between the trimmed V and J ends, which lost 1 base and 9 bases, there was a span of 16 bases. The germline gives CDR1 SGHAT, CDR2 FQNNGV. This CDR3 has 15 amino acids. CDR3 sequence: CASSLGATGTGPQHF. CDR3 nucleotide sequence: TGTGCCAGCAGCTTAGGGGCGACCGGGACTGGGCCCCAGCATTTT.

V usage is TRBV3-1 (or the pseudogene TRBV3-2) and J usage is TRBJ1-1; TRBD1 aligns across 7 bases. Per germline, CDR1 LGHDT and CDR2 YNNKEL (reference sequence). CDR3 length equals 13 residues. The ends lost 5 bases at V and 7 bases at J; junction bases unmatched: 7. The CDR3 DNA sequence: TGTGCCAGCAGCAAAACAGGACAGGTTGAAGCTTTCTTT. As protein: CASSKTGQVEAFF.

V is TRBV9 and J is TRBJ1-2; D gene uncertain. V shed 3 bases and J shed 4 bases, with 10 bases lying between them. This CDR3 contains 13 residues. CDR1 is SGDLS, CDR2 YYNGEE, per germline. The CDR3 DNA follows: TGTGCCAGCAGCGCCCCAGGAGGCTATGGCTACACCTTC. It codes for CASSAPGGYGYTF.